Following are 16 T cell receptor beta chains from one sample sequenced in a study of TIL therapy for anti-PD-1-resistant metastatic lung cancer. Stated time point: pre-treatment sample, taken before nivolumab and TIL therapy. The immunoSEQ assay was v3. TCRdb's table, derived via immunoSEQ multiplex PCR, lists solely in-frame clones and lacks some. The sample lists 50,000 to 65,000 clones; around 63% were seen once. The sequenced sample was blood, obtained at baseline. Source of these receptors: a person between 30 and 80 years old with non-small cell lung cancer.

The chain recombines TRBV6-6 with TRBJ2-3; D is uncertain. Germline V gene data show CDR1 as MNHNY and CDR2 as SVGAGI (reference sequence). V lost 2 bases and J lost 0, with 6 bases in between. The CDR3 runs 14 residues. DNA for the CDR3: TGTGCCAGCAGTTACGGATACAGCACAGATACGCAGTATTTT. Its translation is CASSYGYSTDTQYF.

The chain is built from TRBV5-1 and TRBJ2-5; D unclear. There are 14 residues in the CDR3. CDR1 is SGHRS and CDR2 is YFSETQ in the germline V gene. V shed 4 bases and J shed 5 bases, with 15 bases lying between them. The DNA of the CDR3 is TGCGCCAGCAGCCTCGGCGTTAACTTGGAGACCCAGTACTTC. Encoded protein: CASSLGVNLETQYF.

The chain is built from TRBV5-1 and TRBJ2-3; either TRBD1 or TRBD2 may fit D (5 bases each). Germline V lookup: CDR1 SGHRS, CDR2 YFSETQ. The CDR3 runs to 16 residues. The germline V and J ends were trimmed by 4 bases and 4 bases, with 19 bases remaining between them. The CDR3 here is CASSETGARTADTQYF. The CDR3 DNA sequence: TGCGCCAGCAGCGAAACCGGGGCCCGCACCGCAGATACGCAGTATTTT.

The chain is built from TRBV28 and TRBJ2-2; 11 nucleotides match TRBD2. CDR1 and CDR2 from the germline V gene are MDHEN and SYDVKM. Trimming at V came to 5 bases and at J to 7 bases, leaving 9 bases not matched to a gene. The CDR3 sequence is 16 residues long. The CDR3 reads CASSLLSGGAFGELFF. The CDR3 nucleotides are TGTGCCAGCAGTCTCCTTAGCGGGGGGGCCTTCGGGGAGCTGTTTTTT.

The chain recombines TRBV6-1 with TRBJ1-1; TRBD1 might be the D (5 bases). CDR1 is MNHNS, CDR2 SASEGT, per germline. The CDR3 length is 12 residues. The V gene lost 7 bases and the J gene lost 3 bases, with 9 bases spanning the gap. The CDR3, as DNA: TGTGCCAGCATTAGAGGGGACACTGAAGCTTTCTTT. Amino acids: CASIRGDTEAFF.

This clone was seen a few times. The chain carries TRBV6-4 and TRBJ2-7; D is uncertain. Between the trimmed V and J ends, which lost 4 bases and 6 bases, there was a span of 4 bases. CDR1 and CDR2 (germline): MRHNA, SNTAGT. The length of the CDR3 is 10 residues. This chain's CDR3 is CASSACEQYF. The DNA for the CDR3 is TGTGCCAGCAGTGCGTGCGAGCAGTACTTC.

This clone occurred a few times. This chain uses TRBV2 with TRBJ1-4; D not certain. V was shortened by 4 bases and J by 0 bases, with 9 bases between the two germline ends. The length of the CDR3 is 15 residues. From germline, CDR1 is SNHLY and CDR2 FYNNEI. CDR3 region: CASSALVTTNEKLFF. CDR3 in DNA: TGTGCCAGCAGTGCTCTGGTAACAACTAATGAAAAACTGTTTTTT.

The V call is TRBV7-8, the J call TRBJ1-5; D gene uncertain. CDR1 and CDR2 (germline): SGHVS, FQNEAQ. Trimming pared 3 bases from V and 3 bases from J, leaving 12 bases between. CDR3 length: 15 residues. In nucleotides, the CDR3 is TGTGCCAGCAGCTTGCAATCTGGGCTCAATCAGCCCCAGCATTTT. This sequence encodes CASSLQSGLNQPQHF. The complete variable domain, with remaining parts taken from reference TRBV7-8 and TRBJ1-5, reads GAGVSQSPRYKVAKRGQDVALRCDPISGHVSLFWYQQALGQGPEFLTYFQNEAQLDKSGLPSDRFFAERPEGSVSTLKIQRTQQEDSAVYLCASSLQSGLNQPQHFGDGTRLSIL.

The chain has TRBV30 and TRBJ2-7; D call uncertain. This CDR3 comprises 13 residues. V lost 0 bases, J lost 3 bases, and 9 bases lay in between. CDR1 is GTSNPN, CDR2 SVGIG, per germline (reference sequence). The CDR3 loop reads CAWSVRSGYEQYF. The CDR3 bases are TGTGCCTGGAGTGTACGATCGGGCTACGAGCAGTACTTC.

This sequence joins TRBV7-2 and TRBJ2-7; D might be TRBD1 (6 bases). CDR1 SGHTA and CDR2 FQGNSA come from the germline V gene. The CDR3 length is 15 residues. V was trimmed by 3 bases and J by 1 base, leaving 13 bases between them. This CDR3 is CASSFDTGYSYEQYF. In nucleotides, the CDR3 is TGTGCCAGCAGCTTCGATACAGGGTATTCCTACGAGCAGTACTTC.

This chain joins TRBV7-2 and TRBJ2-1; 7 positions match TRBD1. The CDR3 has 15 amino acids. J was trimmed by 2 bases and V by 1 base; bases with no gene match: 2. CDR1 and CDR2 from the germline V gene are SGHTA and FQGNSA. The CDR3 DNA is TGTGCCAGCAGCTTAGATAGGGGGCCCTACAATGAGCAGTTCTTC. This gives the protein CASSLDRGPYNEQFF.

The V gene is TRBV6-5, the J gene TRBJ2-1; 11 bases are a match to TRBD2. This CDR3 spans 14 amino acids. Germline CDR1 MNHEY, CDR2 SVGAGI. The ends lost 6 bases at V and 4 bases at J; junction bases unmatched: 2. The CDR3 sequence is CASRRTSGYNEQFF. DNA of the CDR3: TGTGCCAGCAGGCGGACTAGCGGGTACAATGAGCAGTTCTTC.

For this clone: The identical CDR3 is also encoded by other nucleotide sequences in the sample. V gene TRBV19 combines with J gene TRBJ2-7, with 10 bases identical to TRBD1. CDR1 is LNHDA and CDR2 is SQIVND in the germline V gene (reference sequence). There are 12 residues in the CDR3. The J segment lost 7 bases and the V segment lost 5 bases, leaving 2 bases of the junction unmatched. The CDR3 nucleotides read TGTGCCAGTAGTGACAGGGGGCTGGAGCAGTACTTC. The encoded protein is CASSDRGLEQYF.

This chain uses TRBV2 with TRBJ2-2, with D possibly being TRBD2 (5 bases). This CDR3 spans 15 amino acids. V was trimmed by 7 bases and J by 5 bases, leaving 17 bases between them. Germline CDR1 and CDR2: SNHLY and FYNNEI. The CDR3 here is CASNGAVAWTGELFF. The CDR3 DNA follows: TGTGCCAGCAACGGAGCGGTAGCTTGGACCGGGGAGCTGTTTTTT.

The V call is TRBV18, the J call TRBJ1-4, with D unclear. Trimming removed 1 base from V and 0 bases from J, with 9 bases in between. CDR1 KGHSH and CDR2 LQKENI come from the germline V gene. This CDR3 contains 16 residues. Written as DNA, the CDR3 is TGTGCCAGCTCACCACTAAACATTGCAACTAATGAAAAACTGTTTTTT. It specifies CASSPLNIATNEKLFF.

This clone was counted only a few times. This rearrangement joins TRBV2 to TRBJ1-1, with D perhaps matching TRBD1 (5 bases). Germline CDR1 SNHLY, CDR2 FYNNEI. V shed 7 bases and J shed 6 bases, with 12 bases lying between them. There are 12 residues in the CDR3. The CDR3 loop is CASKGTQAEAFF. The CDR3 DNA is TGTGCCAGCAAGGGGACGCAGGCTGAAGCTTTCTTT.